The clone carrying this TCR beta chain was picked up a small number of times. Its antigen is still unknown. CDR3 length equals 15 residues. J lost 5 bases, V lost 3 bases, and 9 bases had no gene match. CDR1 GTSNPN and CDR2 SVGIG come from the germline V gene (reference sequence). The entry originates in a study of beta chain features in type 1 diabetes. Findings of the study overall: Type 1 diabetes patients had VDJ junctions that carried fewer insertions and more deletions. Over-representation of high TCR-expressing cells was a possible consequence of cDNA sequencing. The naive, central memory and Treg TCRB repertoires showed an apparent similarity that was greater among patients than among healthy donors.

Expressed TCRB transcripts were sequenced because the entire RNA isolate underwent reverse transcription. Here immunoSEQ multiplex PCR was the method, and the copy in TCRdb shows in-frame clones only, minus some. The table has hundreds of thousands of clones, approximately 31% seen once. Specimen: naive CD4+ T cells from blood. This clonotype was sampled from a young man in good health. The gene calls are TRBV30 and TRBJ2-5; TRBD2 aligns across 10 bases. CDR3: CAWSKTSGARETQYF. The CDR3 DNA sequence: TGTGCCTGGAGCAAAACTAGCGGGGCCAGGGAGACCCAGTACTTC. Full variable domain (rest looked up from reference TRBV30 and TRBJ2-5): SQTIHQWPATLVQPVGSPLSLECTVEGTSNPNLYWYRQAAGRGLQLLFYSVGIGQISSEVPQNLSASRPQDRQFILSSKKLLLSDSGFYLCAWSKTSGARETQYFGPGTRLLVL.